This entry lists 22 T cell receptor beta chains sequenced from one sample in a study of blood T cell repertoires in COVID-19. TCRdb's table, derived via immunoSEQ multiplex PCR, lists solely in-frame clones and lacks some. The sample holds roughly 190,000 clones; roughly 88% are singletons and the top ten take roughly 6.2%. The sample comprised peripheral blood. The receptor set was obtained from a woman in her thirties or forties who had recovered from COVID-19.

The chain carries TRBV19 and TRBJ2-7; 16 nucleotides match TRBD2. V was clipped by 6 bases and J by 2 bases; unmatched bases: 4. Looked up from germline, CDR1 is LNHDA and CDR2 is SQIVND (reference sequence). The length of the CDR3 is 16 residues. The CDR3 is CASSMGLAGGTYEQYF. The CDR3 nucleotides read TGTGCCAGTAGCATGGGACTAGCGGGAGGGACCTACGAGCAGTACTTC.

V is TRBV5-1 and J is TRBJ2-7, with 8 bases fitting TRBD1. Trimming took 4 bases from V and 1 from J; bases not matched to a gene: 7. The germline gives CDR1 SGHRS, CDR2 YFSETQ. CDR3 length: 15 residues. CDR3: CASSPGQGRSYEQYF. The CDR3 coding sequence is TGCGCCAGCAGCCCCGGACAGGGAAGATCCTACGAGCAGTACTTC.

The chain combines TRBV6-7 with TRBJ2-7; TRBD2 agrees at 8 bases. TRBV6-7 is given ORF status, its function remaining uncertain. V lost 4 bases to trimming and J lost 0 bases; unmatched junction nucleotides: 17. This CDR3 comprises 19 residues. The CDR3 region has the DNA TGTGCCAGCAGTTTTCATATGCGGGGGCGGGAGGACCCCTCCTACGAGCAGTACTTC. This sequence encodes CASSFHMRGREDPSYEQYF.

The rearrangement links TRBV6-2 or TRBV6-3 to TRBJ2-2; the D gene is possibly TRBD1 (5 bases). The V and J ends lost 0 bases and 3 bases respectively, with 8 bases between them. This CDR3 comprises 15 residues. Germline CDR1 MNHEY, CDR2 SVGEGT. The CDR3 loop reads CASSYSPTDTGELFF. Written as DNA, the CDR3 is TGTGCCAGCAGTTACTCGCCGACAGACACCGGGGAGCTGTTTTTT.

The V gene is TRBV28, the J gene TRBJ1-1; D is unresolved. V was cut by 3 bases and J by 5 bases, with 10 bases left in between. The CDR3 is made up of 13 amino acids. Germline assignment: CDR1 MDHEN and CDR2 SYDVKM. CDR3 amino acids: CASSFSQITEAFF. Written as DNA, the CDR3 is TGTGCCAGCAGTTTCTCACAGATAACTGAAGCTTTCTTT.

The V and J genes are TRBV7-9 and TRBJ2-3; TRBD2 agrees at 10 bases. CDR3 size: 17 residues. CDR1 SEHNR and CDR2 FQNEAQ come from the germline V gene (reference sequence). V gave up 5 bases and J gave up 4 bases; unmatched junction bases: 12. CDR3 coding DNA: TGTGCCAGCAGCCCACAGCGGGAGGGCCCGGGGTCAGATACGCAGTATTTT. Its protein is CASSPQREGPGSDTQYF.

The chain employs TRBV24-1 and TRBJ2-2, with 10 positions matching TRBD1. V gave up 1 base and J gave up 3 bases; unmatched junction bases: 13. CDR1 is KGHDR and CDR2 is SFDVKD in the germline V gene. The CDR3 contains 20 residues. The CDR3 bases are TGTGCCACCAGTGATTTAGGGTTAGGCACCGGGACAGGGGACACCGGGGAGCTGTTTTTT. Its translation: CATSDLGLGTGTGDTGELFF.

This clone appeared many times. The chain joins TRBV2 to TRBJ2-5, with 8 bases matching TRBD2. This CDR3 contains 15 residues. Germline V lookup: CDR1 SNHLY, CDR2 FYNNEI. Unmatched junction bases numbered 4, after V lost 1 base and J lost 3 bases. The DNA for the CDR3 is TGTGCCAGCAGTGAAGGCGGGAGGCCGGAAGAGACCCAGTACTTC. It codes for CASSEGGRPEETQYF.

This chain joins TRBV28 and TRBJ2-7; weak D call: TRBD2 (5 bases). Trimming shortened V by 10 bases and J by 2 bases, and 15 bases separated the two germline ends. CDR3 length: 13 amino acids. CDR1 is MDHEN and CDR2 is SYDVKM in the germline V gene. For the CDR3, the DNA is TGTGCCACCGATGGACTGGCCACCTACGAGCAGTACTTC. Translating it yields CATDGLATYEQYF.

This sequence joins TRBV27 and TRBJ2-1; 8 positions match TRBD1. After removal of 3 bases from V and 4 bases from J, the junction contained 5 bases not matched to a gene. The CDR3 totals 15 residues. Germline-derived CDR1 and CDR2 are MNHEY and SMNVEV (reference sequence). CDR3 nucleotides: TGTGCCAGCAGTTTTCTGGACAGGGAGTACAATGAGCAGTTCTTC. This sequence encodes CASSFLDREYNEQFF.

The chain employs TRBV6-5 and TRBJ2-7, with 7 positions matching TRBD1. Trimming cost V 0 bases and J 4 bases; bases outside gene matches: 6. There are 15 residues in the CDR3. Germline CDR1 and CDR2: MNHEY and SVGAGI. The CDR3 sequence: CASSYSTTGLYEQYF. The CDR3 DNA reads TGTGCCAGCAGTTACTCGACGACAGGGTTGTACGAGCAGTACTTC.

The V and J genes are TRBV27 and TRBJ2-7, with no clear D. The germline CDR1 and CDR2 sequences are MNHEY and SMNVEV (reference sequence). CDR3 length: 13 residues. V lost 3 bases to trimming and J lost 6 bases, with 12 bases between them. In DNA form, the CDR3 reads TGTGCCAGCAGTTTTGGCTGGCGAGGCGAGCAGTACTTC. Translating gives CASSFGWRGEQYF.

This chain uses TRBV13 with TRBJ1-2, with TRBD1 matching over 10 bases. V lost 4 bases and J lost 4; bases outside the gene matches: 12. The CDR3 totals 17 residues. Looked up from germline, CDR1 is PRHDT and CDR2 is FYEKMQ (reference sequence). CDR3 coding DNA: TGTGCCAGCAGCTCCGGGCCCGGGACAGGGGAGTCCTATGGCTACACCTTC. This encodes CASSSGPGTGESYGYTF. The variable domain in full, with the rest retrieved from reference TRBV13 and TRBJ1-2, is AAGVIQSPRHLIKEKRETATLKCYPIPRHDTVYWYQQGPGQDPQFLISFYEKMQSDKGSIPDRFSAQQFSDYHSELNMSSLELGDSALYFCASSSGPGTGESYGYTFGSGTRLTVV.

Note on this clone: The same CDR3 can be traced to other DNA sequences in this sample. The chain joins TRBV19 to TRBJ2-1; D gene unclear. Germline-derived CDR1 and CDR2 are LNHDA and SQIVND (reference sequence). Trimming shortened V by 3 bases and J by 6 bases, and 9 bases separated the two germline ends. This CDR3 contains 13 residues. CDR3 sequence (DNA): TGTGCCAGTAGTATCGGAGCCCTCAATGAGCAGTTCTTC. It codes for CASSIGALNEQFF.

The J gene is TRBJ1-5, the V gene TRBV24-1; D gene ambiguous. The V gene lost 2 bases and the J gene lost 6 bases, with 13 bases spanning the gap. This CDR3 has 15 residues. In germline, CDR1 is KGHDR, CDR2 SFDVKD. The CDR3 reads CATSDSWGGGQPQHF. The CDR3 DNA follows: TGTGCCACCAGTGATTCTTGGGGAGGCGGTCAGCCCCAGCATTTT.

The genes are TRBV30 and TRBJ1-1; 7 bases map to TRBD1. In germline, CDR1 is GTSNPN, CDR2 SVGIG (reference sequence). There are 16 residues in the CDR3. J gave up 0 bases and V 3 bases, and 10 bases lay outside the gene matches. CDR3 DNA: TGTGCCTGGAGCCCCTTCGCCGGGACAGTGAACACTGAAGCTTTCTTT. It specifies CAWSPFAGTVNTEAFF.

This chain connects TRBV21-1 to TRBJ1-1; TRBD1, the D gene given by the table, was not confirmed from the DNA. TRBV21-1 is a listed pseudogene. The CDR3 spans 18 residues. CDR3 amino acids: CASKGNRHTCLMNTEAFF. CDR3 nucleotide sequence: TGTGCCAGCAAAGGAAATCGACACACCTGTTTGATGAACACTGAAGCTTTCTTT.

Only one count was recorded for this clone. The CDR3 DNA is TGTGCCAGCAGTCCGGTATGGGGAGCAGACTCTGGGGCCAACGTCCTGACTTTC. This gives the protein CASSPVWGADSGANVLTF. V usage is TRBV28 and J usage is TRBJ2-6; tentatively, D is TRBD2 (5 bases). The CDR3 has 18 amino acids. Trimming cost V 5 bases and J 0 bases, with 17 bases left between them. Germline V gene sequence: CDR1 MDHEN, CDR2 SYDVKM.

V gene TRBV25-1 combines with J gene TRBJ1-1; D perhaps matches TRBD1 (6 bases). V lost 7 bases and J lost 2, with 17 bases in between. Germline CDR1 and CDR2: MGHDK and SYGVNS. The CDR3 has 15 residues. The CDR3 protein is CASTQGGAGNTEAFF. The CDR3 DNA sequence: TGTGCCAGCACCCAAGGGGGGGCGGGAAACACTGAAGCTTTCTTT.

V gene TRBV14 combines with J gene TRBJ2-3; TRBD2 matches 12 bases. This CDR3 is built from 17 residues. Losses at the gene ends were 4 bases for V and 3 bases for J; bases not matched to a gene: 8. The germline gives CDR1 SGHDN, CDR2 FVKESK. CDR3 coding DNA: TGTGCCAGCAGCCCCAAACGGACTAGCGGGAAAACAGATACGCAGTATTTT. This codes for CASSPKRTSGKTDTQYF.

The chain recombines TRBV5-1 with TRBJ2-3; a weak D match, TRBD2 (5 bases). This CDR3 has 12 residues. Trimming pared 4 bases from V and 7 bases from J, leaving 10 bases between. Per germline, CDR1 SGHRS and CDR2 YFSETQ. DNA for the CDR3: TGCGCCAGCAGCCCCTCGGGGAATACGCAGTATTTT. Residues: CASSPSGNTQYF.

The chain is built from TRBV18 and TRBJ2-7; the D gene is possibly TRBD1 (7 bases). The CDR3 length is 15 residues. The V gene lost 4 bases and the J gene lost 1 base, with 14 bases spanning the gap. Germline V gene lookup returns CDR1 KGHSH and CDR2 LQKENI. The CDR3 is CASSRAGQSSYEQYF. The CDR3, as DNA: TGTGCCAGCTCACGGGCGGGACAGAGTTCCTACGAGCAGTACTTC. Using reference TRBV18 and TRBJ2-7 for the parts outside the CDR3, the full variable domain is NAGVMQNPRHLVRRRGQEARLRCSPMKGHSHVYWYRQLPEEGLKFMVYLQKENIIDESGMPKERFSAEFPKEGPSILRIQQVVRGDSAAYFCASSRAGQSSYEQYFGPGTRLTVT.